This T cell receptor beta chain was identified during a study of shared clonotypes between healthy human individuals. The CDR3 has 13 amino acids. V lost 7 bases, J lost 1 base, and 11 bases lay in between. Germline CDR1 and CDR2: SGDLS and YYNGEE. This clone has just one count. Method: immunoSEQ multiplex PCR; TCRdb's copy keeps in-frame clones and lacks some. The table records approximately 1.4 million clones, around 98% of them present only once. The sample consisted of naive CD4+ T cells sorted from blood. Subset specified: CD45RA+ positively selected. This chain joins TRBV9 and TRBJ2-5, with D uncertain. This TCR was recovered from a man aged 30 to 39 in good health. The CDR3 sequence is CASSLSSQETQYF. The CDR3 coding sequence is TGTGCCAGCTCCCTCTCGAGCCAAGAGACCCAGTACTTC.